This TCR beta chain was captured by sequencing in a study of blood T cell repertoires in COVID-19. Study as a whole: The samples span acute and convalescent COVID-19 from the United States, Italy and Spain. The analysed material was cDNA or gDNA that came from T cells, B-cell-depleted T cells, or PBMCs.

Original handling: How many nucleated cells were present was estimated from reference gene primer amplification. Assay used: immunoSEQ multiplex PCR; TCRdb lists only in-frame clones, some missing. V and J calls and clone size are given by that table; D and trimming were obtained from the DNA. The sample lists more than 200,000 clones; 70% to 90% were seen once. The CDR3 covers 16 residues. Germline V gives CDR1 ENHRY, CDR2 SYGVKD. J was trimmed by 0 bases and V by 7 bases; bases with no gene match: 8. The chain has TRBV10-3 and TRBJ2-3; TRBD2 matches at 9 bases. The sequence was obtained from a young man with active or convalescent COVID-19. The sequencing sample was made of peripheral blood. The CDR3 reads CAITSGRTTSTDTQYF. The DNA of the CDR3 is TGTGCCATCACAAGCGGGAGGACTACTAGCACAGATACGCAGTATTTT.